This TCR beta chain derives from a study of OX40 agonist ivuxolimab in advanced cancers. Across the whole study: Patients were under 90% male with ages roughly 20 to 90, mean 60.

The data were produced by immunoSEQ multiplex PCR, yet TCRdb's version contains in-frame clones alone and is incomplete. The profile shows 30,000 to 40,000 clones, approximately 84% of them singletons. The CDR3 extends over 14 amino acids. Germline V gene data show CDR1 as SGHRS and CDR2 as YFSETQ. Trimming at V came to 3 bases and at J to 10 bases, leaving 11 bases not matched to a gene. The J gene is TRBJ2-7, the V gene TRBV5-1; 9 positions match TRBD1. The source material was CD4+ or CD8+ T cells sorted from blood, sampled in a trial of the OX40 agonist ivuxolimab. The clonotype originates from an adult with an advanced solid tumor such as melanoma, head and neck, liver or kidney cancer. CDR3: CASSSMSRDRVQYF. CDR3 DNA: TGCGCCAGCAGCTCAATGTCCCGGGACAGGGTTCAGTACTTC.